This TCR beta chain was sequenced for a study of human T cells and chemical hapten exposure. Documented time point: patch test 1, 2 weeks after DPC sensitization. Treatment indicated: therapeutic diphenylcyclopropenone sensitization with weekly scalp DPC. Drawing of blood took place ahead of applying each patch test. The template was total RNA from unfractionated whole blood. As for this clonotype: The antigen is unknown.

The CDR3 totals 12 residues. The V end was cut by 4 bases, the J end by 7 bases, with 7 bases between. From germline, CDR1 is SGHTA and CDR2 FQGTGA. Study-wide findings and caveats: Expanded TCRs were compared with controls, and the expanded TCRs formed significantly more large CDR3 similarity clusters. There was a positive correlation between PT1 expanded TCR counts and patch test score.

Each CDR3 protein gets one entry after TCRdb re-called the RACE reads with MiXCR. The profile shows under 200,000 distinct CDR3 sequences, about 15% of them singletons. This receptor was identified in a woman in her 30s with alopecia areata. Some clones in this sample may be carry-over from other donors' samples. The rearrangement joins TRBV7-3 to TRBJ2-2; D unclear. Sequenced here: whole blood, sampled in connection with sensitization to the hapten diphenylcyclopropenone (DPC). The DNA of the CDR3 is TGTGCCAGCAGCTCCGATTACGGGGAGCTGTTTTTT. Translating gives CASSSDYGELFF.